These 28 T cell receptor beta chains were all obtained from the same sample, sequenced in a study of beta chain features in type 1 diabetes (dated by TCRdb to the late 2010s). Receptors were amplified or captured by the immunoSEQ multiplex PCR assay. The entire isolated RNA was reverse transcribed using the High Capacity cDNA Reverse Transcription Kit, and thus expressed TCRB transcripts were sequenced. TCRdb took this table from immuneACCESS and kept in-frame rearrangements with V and J called. Such tables lack part of the clones; where checked against another copy, unresolved V genes explain under half of the gap, and the rest is unexplained. For this sample there are about 230,000 clones; 9.6% appear just once. Of the sample, about 0.037% falls within the top ten clones. Sequenced input: naive CD4+ T cells from blood. This specimen's cell subset or site label, interpreted: true naive CD4+ T cells. The origin of the receptors is a woman aged 18-29 years in good health.

The chain couples TRBV5-5 to TRBJ2-7, with a weak D call TRBD1 (5 bases). V was shortened by 4 bases and J by 3 bases, with 11 bases between the two germline ends. The germline V gene encodes CDR1 SGHKS and CDR2 YYEKEE (reference sequence). This CDR3 region has 13 residues. CDR3: CASSLAGIYEQYF. In DNA form, the CDR3 reads TGTGCCAGCAGCCTGGCAGGGATCTACGAGCAGTACTTC. The complete variable domain, with remaining parts taken from reference TRBV5-5 and TRBJ2-7, reads DAGVTQSPTHLIKTRGQQVTLRCSPISGHKSVSWYQQVLGQGPQFIFQYYEKEERGRGNFPDRFSARQFPNYSSELNVNALLLGDSALYLCASSLAGIYEQYFGPGTRLTVT.

CDR3 sequence reads: CAISGTQGTSDYNEQFF. In DNA form, the CDR3 reads TGTGCCATCAGTGGGACTCAGGGGACTAGCGACTACAATGAGCAGTTCTTC. The genes are TRBV10-3 and TRBJ2-1; 10 nucleotides match TRBD2. J gave up 3 bases and V 4 bases, and 9 bases lay outside the gene matches. This CDR3 region has 17 residues. CDR1 and CDR2 from the germline V gene are ENHRY and SYGVKD.

The CDR3 protein is CASSLERGLDTQYF. DNA of the CDR3: TGTGCCAGCAGCTTAGAAAGGGGGCTGGATACGCAGTATTTT. The chain links TRBV7-2 to TRBJ2-3, with 7 nucleotides matching TRBD1. With V trimmed by 1 base and J by 6 bases, 4 bases remained unmatched. From germline, CDR1 is SGHTA and CDR2 FQGNSA. The CDR3 consists of 14 residues.

As for this clone: The sample has other DNA sequences that encode this CDR3 too. The chain combines TRBV10-3 with TRBJ2-3; 12 bases are a match to TRBD2. J was trimmed by 0 bases and V by 4 bases; bases with no gene match: 2. This CDR3 comprises 16 residues. Looked up from germline, CDR1 is ENHRY and CDR2 is SYGVKD. The CDR3 loop reads CAISGLAGASTDTQYF. The DNA for the CDR3 is TGTGCCATCAGTGGACTAGCGGGAGCCAGCACAGATACGCAGTATTTT.

This clone appeared a few times. V is TRBV7-9 and J is TRBJ1-2; 10 nucleotides align to TRBD1. CDR3 length: 14 residues. Per germline, CDR1 SEHNR and CDR2 FQNEAQ (reference sequence). Germline trimming cut 6 bases from V and 3 bases from J; bases unmatched to any gene: 4. The CDR3 nucleotides read TGTGCCAGCAGTAATGGACAGGGGGACTATGGCTACACCTTC. The encoded protein is CASSNGQGDYGYTF.

This clone was seen repeatedly, ten times or more. This rearrangement joins TRBV7-9 to TRBJ2-1; 13 nucleotides line up with TRBD2. CDR1 and CDR2 (germline): SEHNR, FQNEAQ (reference sequence). The CDR3 spans 17 residues. V lost 2 bases, J lost 6 bases, and 7 bases stayed unmatched. CDR3 DNA: TGTGCCAGCAGCTTATCCCTACTAGCGGGAGGGCCCAATGAGCAGTTCTTC. It yields the protein CASSLSLLAGGPNEQFF.

This clone has a handful of counts. V and J are TRBV9 and TRBJ2-5; no clear D. In germline, CDR1 is SGDLS, CDR2 YYNGEE. The CDR3 extends over 13 amino acids. Trimming removed 0 bases at V and 4 bases at J, with 7 bases between. The CDR3 DNA sequence: TGTGCCAGCAGCGTAGCCGGAGTAGAGACCCAGTACTTC. This translates into CASSVAGVETQYF.

The J gene is TRBJ2-7, the V gene TRBV7-9, with 13 bases lining up with TRBD2. V lost 4 bases, J lost 2 bases, and 14 bases stayed unmatched. Germline CDR1 reads SEHNR; CDR2 reads FQNEAQ (reference sequence). This CDR3 has 19 residues. CDR3 in DNA: TGTGCCAGCAGCTCAGGAGGACTAGCGGGAGAGATCGGCGCCTACGAGCAGTACTTC. This gives the protein CASSSGGLAGEIGAYEQYF.

V and J are TRBV6-5 and TRBJ2-1; 7 bases agree with TRBD1. V trimming: 6 bases; J trimming: 9 bases; junction bases outside the gene matches: 8. Germline CDR1 and CDR2: MNHEY and SVGAGI. CDR3 length equals 13 residues. The CDR3 region has the DNA TGTGCCAGCAGAACAACAGGGGCCAGTGAGCAGTTCTTC. It translates to CASRTTGASEQFF.

The chain couples TRBV7-9 to TRBJ2-3; 9 nucleotides line up with TRBD2. Germline assignment: CDR1 SEHNR and CDR2 FQNEAQ (reference sequence). The CDR3 totals 15 residues. The ends lost 3 bases at V and 7 bases at J; junction bases unmatched: 8. In nucleotides, the CDR3 is TGTGCCAGCAGCTTCCGCGCGGGGGGGCCTAATACGCAGTATTTT. It translates to CASSFRAGGPNTQYF.

The V gene is TRBV5-1, the J gene TRBJ2-7, with TRBD2 matching over 14 bases. The CDR3 has 15 residues. The V gene's germline CDR1 is SGHRS and CDR2 YFSETQ. J gave up 3 bases and V 3 bases, and 2 bases lay outside the gene matches. Here the CDR3 reads CASSYGTSGSYEQYF. DNA for the CDR3: TGCGCCAGCAGCTACGGGACTAGCGGGAGCTACGAGCAGTACTTC.

This clone turned up a few times. This chain joins TRBV6-5 and TRBJ2-3, with 12 bases fitting TRBD2. CDR3 length: 15 amino acids. CDR1 and CDR2 (germline): MNHEY, SVGAGI. The V and J ends lost 5 bases and 8 bases, in that order; junction bases with no gene match: 8. CDR3 region: CASSQTSGGFVTQYF. CDR3 DNA sequence: TGTGCCAGCAGTCAGACTAGCGGGGGTTTTGTTACGCAGTATTTT.

V and J are TRBV30 and TRBJ1-6; perhaps TRBD1 as D (6 bases). Trimming removed 3 bases at V and 6 bases at J, with 15 bases between. Per the germline V gene, CDR1 is GTSNPN and CDR2 is SVGIG (reference sequence). The CDR3 covers 15 residues. The CDR3 DNA follows: TGTGCCTGGAGCCCACCGGGACACGTTAATTCACCCCTCCACTTT. It is translated as CAWSPPGHVNSPLHF.

The genes are TRBV10-2 and TRBJ2-1; 10 positions match TRBD2. CDR3 length: 16 amino acids. Trimming took 3 bases from V and 5 from J; bases not matched to a gene: 7. The germline CDR1 and CDR2 sequences are WSHSY and SAAADI. The CDR3 coding sequence is TGCGCCAGCAGTGATCCTCCTAGCGGGAGCCACAATGAGCAGTTCTTC. It encodes CASSDPPSGSHNEQFF.

The V call is TRBV9, the J call TRBJ1-6; TRBD1 matches at 10 bases. Unmatched junction bases numbered 4, after V lost 3 bases and J lost 7 bases. This CDR3 spans 15 amino acids. Germline V gives CDR1 SGDLS, CDR2 YYNGEE. CDR3 DNA sequence: TGTGCCAGCAGCGCCAGACAGGGGGCGAATTCACCCCTCCACTTT. This encodes CASSARQGANSPLHF.

CDR3 bases: TGTGCCAGCAGTGTTTACAGGCCAGACTACAATGAGCAGTTCTTC. Protein sequence: CASSVYRPDYNEQFF. The rearrangement joins TRBV2 to TRBJ2-1; weak D call: TRBD1 (5 bases). This CDR3 region has 15 residues. With 4 bases removed from V and 3 bases from J, the gap between germline ends came to 13 bases. Germline CDR1 SNHLY, CDR2 FYNNEI.

V and J are TRBV27 and TRBJ1-2; possibly TRBD1 for D (5 bases). Per germline, CDR1 MNHEY and CDR2 SMNVEV (reference sequence). The V end lost 5 bases, the J end lost 13 bases, and 26 bases lay between the germline ends. CDR3 length: 15 residues. As DNA, the CDR3 is TGTGCCAGCAGTACAAACCGCCAGGGAACTATGTTGAGCACCTTC. It translates to CASSTNRQGTMLSTF.

This clone showed up just a few times. This chain links TRBV28 with TRBJ2-5, with 7 bases aligning to TRBD1. CDR3 length: 13 residues. Germline CDR1 MDHEN, CDR2 SYDVKM. The trim removed 5 bases at V and 5 bases at J, leaving 5 bases unmatched. CDR3 sequence reads: CASSPGTVETQYF. The DNA for the CDR3 is TGTGCCAGCAGTCCTGGGACAGTGGAGACCCAGTACTTC.

This clone was found a few times. This chain connects TRBV5-1 to TRBJ2-4; 14 bases match TRBD2. Germline V gives CDR1 SGHRS, CDR2 YFSETQ. The CDR3 totals 20 residues. The junction had 13 bases not matched to a gene; V was cut back by 4 bases and J by 1 base. DNA of the CDR3: TGCGCCAGCAGCAATATCGGGACTAGCGGGAGTGGATCGGCCAAAAACATTCAGTACTTC. This sequence encodes CASSNIGTSGSGSAKNIQYF.

The J gene is TRBJ2-2, the V gene TRBV19; 13 bases agree with TRBD2. J gave up 6 bases and V 7 bases, and 11 bases lay outside the gene matches. Germline loops: CDR1 LNHDA, CDR2 SQIVND (reference sequence). This CDR3 is built from 17 residues. The CDR3 is CASTHDTSGGAAGELFF. For the CDR3, the DNA is TGTGCCAGTACCCATGATACTAGCGGGGGGGCCGCCGGGGAGCTGTTTTTT.

V is TRBV10-3 and J is TRBJ1-6, with TRBD1 identical over 7 bases. CDR3 length: 14 residues. Germline V gene data show CDR1 as ENHRY and CDR2 as SYGVKD. The ends lost 7 bases at V and 6 bases at J; junction bases unmatched: 6. The CDR3 nucleotides are TGTGCCATCAAACCGGGACAGCCTAATTCACCCCTCCACTTT. Residues: CAIKPGQPNSPLHF.

This clone was recorded a few times. The genes are TRBV5-6 and TRBJ2-7, with 8 nucleotides matching TRBD1. The CDR3 length is 17 residues. The V gene end was trimmed by 4 bases and the J gene end by 6 bases; junction bases not matched to a gene: 18. Germline CDR1 and CDR2: SGHDT and YYEEEE. The CDR3 sequence: CASSPPVGQGADSEQYF. The CDR3 DNA follows: TGTGCCAGCAGCCCCCCGGTGGGCCAGGGGGCAGATAGCGAGCAGTACTTC.

The CDR3 sequence is CASSLEVGQGGGNTIYF. DNA of the CDR3: TGTGCCAGCAGCTTAGAGGTGGGACAGGGAGGAGGAAACACCATATATTTT. V and J are TRBV7-8 and TRBJ1-3; 9 bases fit TRBD1. The CDR3 has 17 amino acids. Germline V lookup: CDR1 SGHVS, CDR2 FQNEAQ. J gave up 4 bases and V 1 base, and 8 bases lay outside the gene matches. The full variable domain, rest sourced from reference TRBV7-8 and TRBJ1-3, is GAGVSQSPRYKVAKRGQDVALRCDPISGHVSLFWYQQALGQGPEFLTYFQNEAQLDKSGLPSDRFFAERPEGSVSTLKIQRTQQEDSAVYLCASSLEVGQGGGNTIYFGEGSWLTVV.

This rearrangement joins TRBV11-2 to TRBJ2-1; 10 nucleotides match TRBD1. Per germline, CDR1 SGHAT and CDR2 FQNNGV. J gave up 8 bases and V 1 base, and 8 bases lay outside the gene matches. The CDR3 has 16 amino acids. In nucleotides, the CDR3 is TGTGCCAGCAGCTTAGGTGACAGGGGGCTCGGGTATGAGCAGTTCTTC. Its translation: CASSLGDRGLGYEQFF.

This chain links TRBV7-9 with TRBJ2-3; 7 bases are a match to TRBD2. Unmatched junction bases numbered 11, after V lost 5 bases and J lost 6 bases. Looked up from germline, CDR1 is SEHNR and CDR2 is FQNEAQ (reference sequence). The CDR3 extends over 15 amino acids. CDR3 region: CASSPDRGVLDTQYF. CDR3 bases: TGTGCCAGCAGCCCAGATCGGGGGGTCCTGGATACGCAGTATTTT.

This clone was counted only a few times. The V and J genes are TRBV5-8 and TRBJ2-5; possible D gene TRBD2, 5 bases. The CDR3 totals 18 residues. V gave up 0 bases and J gave up 3 bases, with 21 bases separating them. In germline, CDR1 is SGHTS, CDR2 YDEGEE. The CDR3 region has the DNA TGTGCCAGCAGCTTGGTATTCGGGGTTGGAGGACGCGAAGAGACCCAGTACTTC. Protein product: CASSLVFGVGGREETQYF. Variable domain in full (rest from reference TRBV5-8 and TRBJ2-5): EAGVTQSPTHLIKTRGQQATLRCSPISGHTSVYWYQQALGLGLQFLLWYDEGEERNRGNFPPRFSGRQFPNYSSELNVNALELEDSALYLCASSLVFGVGGREETQYFGPGTRLLVL.

In this sample, this clone turned up a few times. The chain carries TRBV19 and TRBJ1-5; no firm D call. Per germline, CDR1 LNHDA and CDR2 SQIVND (reference sequence). V was cut by 1 base and J by 2 bases, with 9 bases left in between. The CDR3 covers 15 residues. In DNA, the CDR3 is TGTGCCAGTAGTATAGGGGGAGGTGGCAATCAGCCCCAGCATTTT. This gives the protein CASSIGGGGNQPQHF.

The chain uses TRBV6-1 and TRBJ2-1; TRBD2 agrees at 11 bases. Germline V gives CDR1 MNHNS, CDR2 SASEGT. This CDR3 contains 15 residues. Trimming removed 10 bases from V and 6 bases from J; junction bases left unmatched: 11. CDR3 residues: CATPGTSGHANEQFF. The CDR3 coding sequence is TGTGCCACCCCCGGGACTAGCGGACATGCCAATGAGCAGTTCTTC.